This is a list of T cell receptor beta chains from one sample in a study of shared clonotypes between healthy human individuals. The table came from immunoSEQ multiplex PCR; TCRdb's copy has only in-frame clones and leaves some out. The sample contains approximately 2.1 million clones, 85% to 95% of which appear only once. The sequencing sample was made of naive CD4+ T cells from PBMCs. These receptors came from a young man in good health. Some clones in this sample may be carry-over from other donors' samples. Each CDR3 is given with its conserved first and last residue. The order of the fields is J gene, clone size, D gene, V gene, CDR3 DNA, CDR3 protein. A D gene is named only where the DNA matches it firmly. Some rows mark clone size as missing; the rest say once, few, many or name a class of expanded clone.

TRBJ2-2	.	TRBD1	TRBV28	TGTGCCAGCAGGGGGGGACAGGTTGCGAACACCGGGGAGCTGTTTTTT	CASRGGQVANTGELFF
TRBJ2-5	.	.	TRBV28	TGTGCCAGCAGTTTAAGCAACCGGGCTCAAGCCCAGGACTTC	CASSLSNRAQAQDF
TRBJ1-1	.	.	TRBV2	TGTGCCAGCAGTGAAGCCGGGTACACTGAAGCTTTCTTT	CASSEAGYTEAFF
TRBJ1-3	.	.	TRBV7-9	TGTGCCAGCAGCTTAAGTCTGGGGCAGGGCGGAAACACCATATATTTT	CASSLSLGQGGNTIYF
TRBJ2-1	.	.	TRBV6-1	TGTGCCAGCAGCGCCGGACAGACCTACAATGAGCAGTTCTTC	CASSAGQTYNEQFF
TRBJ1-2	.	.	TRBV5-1	TGCGCCAGCAGCTTGGGAACCCAGGGAAGTGGCTACACCTTC	CASSLGTQGSGYTF
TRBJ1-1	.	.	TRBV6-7	TGTGCCAGCAGTTACGAAATGATGGAGGGGAACACTGAAGCTTTCTTT	CASSYEMMEGNTEAFF
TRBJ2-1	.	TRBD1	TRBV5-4	TGTGCCAGCGGATCCGGGACAGGGTCTAATGAGCAGTTCTTC	CASGSGTGSNEQFF
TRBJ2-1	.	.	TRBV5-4	TGTGCCAGCAGCTTGGCCCTCGGGAGCTCCTACAATGAGCAGTTCTTC	CASSLALGSSYNEQFF
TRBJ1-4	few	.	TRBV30	TGTGCCTGGAGTGTAACAGGAACTAATGAAAAACTGTTTTTT	CAWSVTGTNEKLFF